These 26 T cell receptor beta chains originate from one sample sequenced in a study of regulatory T cells in long-lasting Graves disease. Time point noted: newly diagnosed GD, antithyroid drugs for less than 3 months. PBMCs provided the RNA from which the TCR library was made. The authors built TCR beta libraries using iRepertoire HTBI primers and Arm-PCR of CDR3 regions. One entry per CDR3 protein results from TCRdb running MiXCR on the multiplex PCR reads. This sample has about 420,000 distinct CDR3 sequences; over 15% occur once, and the top ten carry less than 30%. The same sample was also used in a study of T cells in Graves' hyperthyroidism and ophthalmopathy.

Sample: peripheral blood mononuclear cells (PBMCs), taken at new diagnosis, from a patient treated with antithyroid drugs. These receptors originate from a woman younger than 30 with Graves disease.

The chain combines TRBV6-5 with TRBJ2-1; D is unresolved. The CDR3 is 13 amino acids. Trimming left V 0 bases short and J 12 bases short, with 12 bases between. Germline V gives CDR1 MNHEY, CDR2 SVGAGI. The chain's CDR3 is CASSYSGVPGQFF. CDR3 nucleotide sequence: TGTGCCAGCAGTTACTCTGGGGTGCCAGGGCAGTTCTTC.

The chain carries TRBV20-1 and TRBJ2-7; possible D gene TRBD2, 5 bases. V was pared by 3 bases and J by 3 bases, with 15 bases between. The germline gives CDR1 DFQATT, CDR2 SNEGSKA (reference sequence). This CDR3 is built from 14 residues. CDR3 protein: CSARVAGIDYEQYF. DNA for the CDR3: TGCAGTGCTAGGGTAGCCGGGATTGACTACGAGCAGTACTTC.

This clonotype was seen ten or more times. CDR3 DNA: TGCGCCAGCAGCCAAGTAGGGCCCACTGAAGCTTTCTTT. It codes for CASSQVGPTEAFF. The chain has TRBV4-3 and TRBJ1-1; D unclear. This CDR3 region has 13 residues. Trimming shortened V by 1 base and J by 4 bases, and 7 bases separated the two germline ends. Germline V gene data show CDR1 as LGHNA and CDR2 as YSLEER.

This clonotype came up a few times. The J gene is TRBJ2-7, the V gene TRBV14; 7 nucleotides line up with TRBD1. The CDR3 contains 13 residues. The germline V gene has CDR1 SGHDN and CDR2 FVKESK. The V and J ends lost 10 bases and 2 bases, in that order; junction bases with no gene match: 8. The CDR3 loop reads CATRTGAAYEQYF. CDR3 sequence (DNA): TGTGCCACCAGGACAGGAGCTGCCTACGAGCAGTACTTC.

At least ten counts were recorded for this clonotype. CDR3 in amino acids: CASSLGAGVSSDTQYF. CDR3 in DNA: TGTGCCAGCAGCTTAGGGGCAGGGGTCAGTTCAGATACGCAGTATTTT. The chain uses TRBV11-3 and TRBJ2-3; weak D call: TRBD1 (6 bases). Germline V gene lookup returns CDR1 SGHNT and CDR2 YENEEA. V lost 1 base, J lost 4 bases, and 15 bases lay in between. The CDR3 totals 16 residues.

This clonotype was seen a few times. The V call is TRBV7-9, the J call TRBJ2-1; D is perhaps TRBD2 (5 bases). CDR3 length equals 14 residues. The germline CDR1 and CDR2 sequences are SEHNR and FQNEAQ (reference sequence). V was trimmed by 5 bases and J by 5 bases, leaving 13 bases between them. The CDR3 loop reads CASSARGFNNEQFF. In DNA form, the CDR3 reads TGTGCCAGCAGCGCTAGAGGGTTCAACAATGAGCAGTTCTTC.

In this sample, this clonotype turned up many times. The chain employs TRBV30 and TRBJ1-4; D gene ambiguous. In germline, CDR1 is GTSNPN, CDR2 SVGIG (reference sequence). The CDR3 sequence is 14 residues long. Trimming took off 3 bases at V and 8 bases at J, with 16 bases between the two ends. CDR3 in amino acids: CAWSLRSTGEKLFF. DNA of the CDR3: TGTGCCTGGAGCCTTCGTTCGACGGGGGAAAAACTGTTTTTT.

Concerning this clonotype itself: One junction end does not reproduce the germline sequence, and a read error may be involved. The rearrangement uses TRBV7-8 and TRBJ2-5; perhaps TRBD1 as D (6 bases). CDR1 and CDR2 (germline): SGHVS, FQNEAQ. This CDR3 is built from 14 residues. Here the CDR3 reads CASSVDSARETQCF. The CDR3 DNA follows: TGTGCCAGCAGCGTGGACAGCGCGAGAGAGACCCAGTGCTTC. The whole variable domain, filled in from reference TRBV7-8 and TRBJ2-5, reads GAGVSQSPRYKVAKRGQDVALRCDPISGHVSLFWYQQALGQGPEFLTYFQNEAQLDKSGLPSDRFFAERPEGSVSTLKIQRTQQEDSAVYLCASSVDSARETQCFGPGTRLLVL.

V is TRBV28 and J is TRBJ2-1, with 8 nucleotides matching TRBD2. Germline V gene sequence: CDR1 MDHEN, CDR2 SYDVKM. The CDR3 is made up of 15 amino acids. The J segment lost 10 bases and the V segment lost 4 bases, leaving 12 bases of the junction unmatched. CDR3 region: CASSSRIAGPTEQFF. CDR3 coding DNA: TGTGCCAGCAGTTCTCGAATAGCGGGACCGACCGAGCAGTTCTTC.

This chain joins TRBV3-1 and TRBJ1-4; D may be TRBD1 (6 bases). Germline assignment: CDR1 LGHDT and CDR2 YNNKEL (reference sequence). This CDR3 contains 16 residues. V lost 6 bases and J 2 bases, leaving 16 bases between the germline ends. CDR3 sequence (DNA): TGTGCCAGCAGTCTCGAGGGGGTTTGGACTAATGAAAAACTGTTTTTT. Amino acid sequence: CASSLEGVWTNEKLFF.

This clonotype was found many times. This chain connects TRBV28 to TRBJ2-1; D gene uncertain. Germline V gives CDR1 MDHEN, CDR2 SYDVKM. The CDR3 consists of 13 residues. The V end lost 6 bases, the J end lost 8 bases, and 14 bases lay between the germline ends. This CDR3 is CASRAVGADEQFF. DNA for the CDR3: TGTGCCAGCAGAGCAGTGGGTGCCGATGAGCAGTTCTTC.

This clonotype was counted many times. The J gene is TRBJ2-1, the V gene TRBV6-1; D is uncertain. The germline CDR1 and CDR2 sequences are MNHNS and SASEGT. The V and J ends lost 3 bases and 8 bases respectively, with 8 bases between them. CDR3 size: 12 residues. The CDR3 spells CASSEGWDEQFF. In DNA form, the CDR3 reads TGTGCCAGCAGTGAGGGATGGGATGAGCAGTTCTTC.

The chain recombines TRBV12-3 or TRBV12-4 with TRBJ2-1; TRBD1 agrees at 7 bases. This CDR3 has 15 residues. The V and J ends lost 2 bases and 2 bases, in that order; junction bases with no gene match: 3. CDR3 nucleotide sequence: TGTGCCAGCAGTTTAAGAGGGGGCGCCTACAATGAGCAGTTCTTC. This gives the protein CASSLRGGAYNEQFF.

This clonotype showed up just a few times. The CDR3 spells CASSVTPNSYNEQFF. CDR3 in DNA: TGTGCCAGCAGTGTGACGCCAAACTCCTACAATGAGCAGTTCTTC. The rearrangement uses TRBV27 and TRBJ2-1; D uncertain. Looked up from germline, CDR1 is MNHEY and CDR2 is SMNVEV (reference sequence). This CDR3 contains 15 residues. The V gene lost 5 bases and the J gene lost 0 bases, with 11 bases spanning the gap.

This clonotype was counted many times. The V and J genes are TRBV5-1 and TRBJ2-7, with TRBD2 matching over 7 bases. Trimming took 1 base from V and 4 from J; bases not matched to a gene: 17. This CDR3 is 18 amino acids long. CDR1 and CDR2 from the germline V gene are SGHRS and YFSETQ. The CDR3 spells CASSLSTGGSFRGYEQYF. The CDR3, as DNA: TGCGCCAGCAGCTTGTCGACGGGCGGGAGTTTTAGGGGATACGAGCAGTACTTC.

Comments on this clonotype: A clone one base away is much larger, so this may be a read error. The chain links TRBV20-1 to TRBJ2-3; perhaps TRBD1 as D (6 bases). This CDR3 is built from 13 residues. Germline CDR1 and CDR2: DFQATT and SNEGSKA (reference sequence). CDR3 in DNA: TGCAGTGCTATAAAGGACAGCACAGATACGCGGTATTTT. Its protein product is CSAIKDSTDTRYF.

This clonotype was found a few times. J is TRBJ1-4 and V is TRBV14; a weak D match, TRBD1 (5 bases). V lost 7 bases and J lost 14, with 14 bases in between. This CDR3 has 11 amino acids. Germline V gene sequence: CDR1 SGHDN, CDR2 FVKESK. CDR3 amino acids: CASIPGQGLFF. The CDR3, as DNA: TGTGCCAGCATCCCCGGACAAGGGCTGTTTTTT. Variable domain in full (rest from reference TRBV14 and TRBJ1-4): EAGVTQFPSHSVIEKGQTVTLRCDPISGHDNLYWYRRVMGKEIKFLLHFVKESKQDESGMPNNRFLAERTGGTYSTLKVQPAELEDSGVYFCASIPGQGLFFGSGTQLSVL.

J is TRBJ2-1 and V is TRBV7-2; the match to TRBD2 covers 9 bases. The DNA matches TRBJ2-5 better at its end, which makes the J call doubtful. The length of the CDR3 is 16 residues. Germline V CDR1 and CDR2: SGHTA, FQGNSA. The CDR3 DNA is TGTGCCAGCAGCCCAGCTAGCGGGACCAAGTGGGAGACCCAGTACTTC. Translating it yields CASSPASGTKWETQYF.

This rearrangement joins TRBV9 to TRBJ2-2; TRBD1 agrees at 7 bases. J lost 0 bases, V lost 0 bases, and 2 bases had no gene match. The CDR3 has 16 amino acids. CDR1 and CDR2 from the germline V gene are SGDLS and YYNGEE. The CDR3: CASSVAGTANTGELFF. CDR3 nucleotides: TGTGCCAGCAGCGTAGCCGGGACAGCGAACACCGGGGAGCTGTTTTTT.

At least ten counts were recorded for this clonotype. The rearrangement links TRBV12-3 or TRBV12-4 to TRBJ2-7; a weak D match, TRBD2 (6 bases). Trimming cost V 6 bases and J 5 bases, with 11 bases left between them. The CDR3 has 12 residues. The DNA for the CDR3 is TGTGCCAGCAGCGAACTAGCAAACGAGCAGTACTTC. Amino acids: CASSELANEQYF.

This chain uses TRBV7-9 with TRBJ2-3; D is perhaps TRBD2 (5 bases). Trimming took 4 bases from V and 8 from J, leaving 10 bases between them. The CDR3 extends over 12 amino acids. CDR1 is SEHNR, CDR2 FQNEAQ, per germline (reference sequence). CDR3 in amino acids: CASSSGFGTQYF. The CDR3 region has the DNA TGTGCCAGCAGCTCGGGGTTTGGTACGCAGTATTTT.

This clonotype has more than one count but fewer than ten. V is TRBV2 and J is TRBJ1-2; no clear D gene. CDR1 and CDR2 from the germline V gene are SNHLY and FYNNEI. The V end lost 5 bases, the J end lost 8 bases, and 12 bases lay between the germline ends. This CDR3 is built from 12 residues. CDR3 nucleotide sequence: TGTGCCAGCAGTTTTGGAGGGTTAGGCTACACCTTC. This gives the protein CASSFGGLGYTF.

This clonotype was seen at least ten times. V usage is TRBV7-2 and J usage is TRBJ2-7; a weak D match, TRBD2 (6 bases). The V and J ends lost 5 bases and 6 bases respectively, with 17 bases between them. This CDR3 has 14 residues. Germline V gene sequence: CDR1 SGHTA, CDR2 FQGNSA. The CDR3 spells CASSPVVGGTEQYF. The CDR3, as DNA: TGTGCCAGCAGCCCCGTGGTGGGGGGAACCGAGCAGTACTTC.

This clonotype has a count of ten or more. This sequence joins TRBV27 and TRBJ1-5; D is uncertain. The V end lost 0 bases, the J end lost 4 bases, and 7 bases lay between the germline ends. The CDR3 extends over 14 amino acids. Germline V lookup: CDR1 MNHEY, CDR2 SMNVEV (reference sequence). CDR3 residues: CASSLSGWNQPQHF. CDR3 in DNA: TGTGCCAGCAGTTTATCAGGGTGGAATCAGCCCCAGCATTTT.

The table lists this clonotype with many counts. The chain combines TRBV20-1 with TRBJ2-3, with 10 nucleotides matching TRBD2. The ends lost 3 bases at V and 4 bases at J; junction bases unmatched: 7. Germline V CDR1 and CDR2: DFQATT, SNEGSKA (reference sequence). The CDR3 is 15 residues long. The CDR3 reads CSASFLAGDADTQYF. Written as DNA, the CDR3 is TGCAGTGCTAGTTTTCTAGCGGGAGACGCAGATACGCAGTATTTT.

This clonotype was counted ten times or more. The gene calls are TRBV27 and TRBJ2-4, with 8 bases matching TRBD1. CDR1 is MNHEY, CDR2 SMNVEV, per germline (reference sequence). This CDR3 is built from 19 residues. The V segment lost 0 bases and the J segment 5 bases; nucleotides outside the gene matches: 15. The CDR3 reads CASSLSLEQGAGEENIQYF. The DNA of the CDR3 is TGTGCCAGCAGTTTATCCCTAGAGCAGGGGGCCGGGGAGGAAAACATTCAGTACTTC.